The 18 T cell receptor beta chains presented below share a single source sample, sequenced in a study of beta chain features in type 1 diabetes. What was sequenced were expressed TCRB transcripts, since all of the isolated RNA had been reverse transcribed. Clones were read by immunoSEQ multiplex PCR, and TCRdb kept only the in-frame ones, dropping some. Altogether some 360,000 clones are present, around 19% being singletons, with the ten largest covering 0.044%. Sequenced material: naive CD4+ T cells from blood. The receptors here all came from a woman younger than 30 in good health.

The CDR3 region is CASSLFGSGGGYGYTF. DNA of the CDR3: TGTGCCAGCAGTTTATTCGGGAGTGGCGGAGGCTATGGCTACACCTTC. V usage is TRBV27 and J usage is TRBJ1-2, with D unclear. This CDR3 comprises 16 residues. Germline V lookup: CDR1 MNHEY, CDR2 SMNVEV (reference sequence). V lost 1 base to trimming and J lost 4 bases, with 16 bases between them.

DNA for the CDR3: TGTGCCATCAGTGAAAACAGGGTTCGGGCTTTCTTT. As protein: CAISENRVRAFF. The chain is built from TRBV10-3 and TRBJ1-1, with D tentatively TRBD1 (6 bases). Trimming pared 3 bases from V and 11 bases from J, leaving 13 bases between. The CDR3 runs to 12 residues. The germline CDR1 and CDR2 sequences are ENHRY and SYGVKD.

The chain employs TRBV2 and TRBJ1-2, with TRBD1 as a possible D gene (5 bases). V was pared by 4 bases and J by 8 bases, with 11 bases between. The CDR3 is made up of 12 amino acids. Germline loops: CDR1 SNHLY, CDR2 FYNNEI. CDR3 nucleotides: TGTGCCAGCAGTGGTGGAGGGGTCGGCTACACCTTC. It codes for CASSGGGVGYTF.

This clone was detected only a few times. This chain links TRBV25-1 with TRBJ2-1; 9 bases are a match to TRBD1. Germline CDR1 reads MGHDK; CDR2 reads SYGVNS. The junction had 6 bases not matched to a gene; V was cut back by 6 bases and J by 3 bases. The CDR3 consists of 15 residues. CDR3 in amino acids: CASSEPGQGYNEQFF. Here the CDR3 DNA reads TGTGCCAGCAGCGAACCGGGACAGGGCTACAATGAGCAGTTCTTC.

The gene calls are TRBV2 and TRBJ1-6; D is unclear. The germline CDR1 and CDR2 sequences are SNHLY and FYNNEI. V shed 6 bases and J shed 17 bases, with 20 bases lying between them. CDR3 length equals 13 residues. CDR3 in DNA: TGTGCCAGCAGCCTATACCCCCTATCACTGGTCCACTTT. Encoded protein: CASSLYPLSLVHF.

This clone came up a few times. The rearrangement links TRBV29-1 to TRBJ2-2; tentative D call: TRBD1 (7 bases). This CDR3 is built from 14 residues. V was trimmed by 4 bases and J by 3 bases, leaving 12 bases between them. Germline CDR1 is SQVTM and CDR2 is ANQGSEA. The CDR3 nucleotides are TGCAGCGTTGCGGAGGGGGCGTACACCGGGGAGCTGTTTTTT. It is translated as CSVAEGAYTGELFF.

Turning to this clone: At the DNA level, this CDR3 is encoded by other sequences in the same sample as well. The rearrangement uses TRBV9 and TRBJ2-7; 11 nucleotides agree with TRBD2. The germline CDR1 and CDR2 sequences are SGDLS and YYNGEE. The J segment lost 3 bases and the V segment lost 2 bases, leaving 1 base of the junction unmatched. This CDR3 region has 14 residues. The CDR3 loop reads CASSVTSGSYEQYF. In nucleotides, the CDR3 is TGTGCCAGCAGCGTTACTAGCGGGAGCTACGAGCAGTACTTC.

This chain links TRBV7-9 with TRBJ2-2; 9 nucleotides align to TRBD1. Trimming cost V 4 bases and J 8 bases; bases outside gene matches: 11. Germline V gene lookup returns CDR1 SEHNR and CDR2 FQNEAQ (reference sequence). The CDR3 is 16 residues long. CDR3 loop: CASSSHRGPRAGELFF. CDR3 nucleotides: TGTGCCAGCAGCTCGCACAGGGGGCCTCGGGCTGGGGAGCTGTTTTTT.

This clone was seen a few times. V gene TRBV29-1 combines with J gene TRBJ2-5, with TRBD2 matching 7 bases. The CDR3 is 14 residues long. Trimming took 4 bases from V and 2 from J; bases not matched to a gene: 7. Germline loops: CDR1 SQVTM, CDR2 ANQGSEA. The CDR3 loop is CSVVSSGPQETQYF. CDR3 nucleotides: TGCAGCGTTGTGAGTAGCGGGCCTCAAGAGACCCAGTACTTC.

This clone was seen more than once but under ten times. V usage is TRBV7-6 and J usage is TRBJ2-1; D call uncertain. The germline gives CDR1 SGHVS, CDR2 FNYEAQ. The CDR3 has 12 residues. V dropped 5 bases and J dropped 7 bases, with 9 bases sitting between them. The CDR3 reads CASSRVRNEQFF. The CDR3 DNA follows: TGTGCCAGCAGCCGCGTCCGAAATGAGCAGTTCTTC.

This clone was picked up a small number of times. This chain links TRBV18 with TRBJ2-6, with D possibly being TRBD2 (5 bases). V lost 6 bases, J lost 0 bases, and 15 bases lay in between. Germline loops: CDR1 KGHSH, CDR2 LQKENI. The CDR3 has 17 residues. CDR3 nucleotides: TGTGCCAGCTCTCCCCTGAACGGGGTCTCTGGGGCCAACGTCCTGACTTTC. Translation gives CASSPLNGVSGANVLTF.

V gene TRBV30 combines with J gene TRBJ2-5; 8 bases fit TRBD1. Germline CDR1 is GTSNPN and CDR2 is SVGIG (reference sequence). The CDR3 extends over 15 amino acids. V lost 2 bases and J lost 2; bases outside the gene matches: 7. The CDR3 reads CAWSSNQGAQETQYF. CDR3 bases: TGTGCCTGGAGTTCAAATCAGGGGGCACAAGAGACCCAGTACTTC.

The chain has TRBV25-1 and TRBJ2-1; weak D call: TRBD2 (5 bases). The CDR3 extends over 11 amino acids. V gave up 7 bases and J gave up 9 bases, with 10 bases separating them. CDR1 and CDR2 from the germline V gene are MGHDK and SYGVNS. The CDR3 DNA follows: TGTGCCAGCACGGGGTTGGTTGAGCAGTTCTTC. This gives the protein CASTGLVEQFF.

The chain recombines TRBV7-9 with TRBJ2-7; D is unresolved. The V gene's germline CDR1 is SEHNR and CDR2 FQNEAQ (reference sequence). The V and J ends lost 5 bases and 0 bases respectively, with 5 bases between them. This CDR3 spans 12 amino acids. The CDR3 nucleotides are TGTGCCAGCAGCGCCTACTCCTACGAGCAGTACTTC. Residues: CASSAYSYEQYF.

This chain connects TRBV29-1 to TRBJ1-1; possible D gene TRBD1, 6 bases. The CDR3 consists of 13 residues. Between the trimmed V and J ends, which lost 5 bases and 1 base, there was a span of 11 bases. Looked up from germline, CDR1 is SQVTM and CDR2 is ANQGSEA. This chain's CDR3 is CSVTGTGNTEAFF. For the CDR3, the DNA is TGCAGCGTTACAGGGACGGGGAACACTGAAGCTTTCTTT.

The rearrangement uses TRBV6-5 and TRBJ2-3, with 9 bases that match TRBD2. This CDR3 is 15 amino acids long. J lost 6 bases, V lost 6 bases, and 10 bases had no gene match. Germline CDR1 is MNHEY and CDR2 is SVGAGI. The CDR3 loop is CASRSREGPTDTQYF. CDR3 sequence (DNA): TGTGCCAGCAGGTCGCGGGAGGGCCCAACTGATACGCAGTATTTT.

This chain links TRBV7-2 with TRBJ2-7; 8 positions match TRBD2. The CDR3 length is 14 residues. V trimming: 5 bases; J trimming: 1 base; junction bases outside the gene matches: 4. Germline loops: CDR1 SGHTA, CDR2 FQGNSA. The CDR3 is CASSPGLGSYEQYF. The CDR3 DNA reads TGTGCCAGCAGCCCGGGACTAGGGTCCTACGAGCAGTACTTC.

The CDR3 sequence: CASSLGRAGVGNEQFF. In nucleotides, the CDR3 is TGTGCCAGCAGCTTAGGGAGAGCGGGAGTGGGCAATGAGCAGTTCTTC. This chain links TRBV7-2 with TRBJ2-1, with 8 bases identical to TRBD2. The junction had 8 bases not matched to a gene; V was cut back by 1 base and J by 6 bases. The germline gives CDR1 SGHTA, CDR2 FQGNSA. This CDR3 is built from 16 residues.